A selection of T cell receptor beta chains follows, all from one sample in a study of cytomegalovirus exposure and HLA in healthy donors. The data were produced by immunoSEQ multiplex PCR, yet TCRdb's version contains in-frame clones alone and is incomplete. The table has roughly 90,000 clones, roughly 75% seen once. The sample comprised PBMCs. The receptors shown here come from a man aged 25-40 years in good health and CMV-seronegative. Each CDR3 is given with its conserved first and last residue. Fields, in order: CDR3 length, V gene, CDR3 protein.

CDR3 length: 14; V gene: TRBV4-3; CDR3 protein: CASSQDNREQPQHF
CDR3 length: 17; V gene: TRBV30; CDR3 protein: CAWKKLSGDSGANVLTF
CDR3 length: 14; V gene: TRBV7-2; CDR3 protein: CASSLQSGSETQYF
CDR3 length: 18; V gene: TRBV5-5; CDR3 protein: CASSFMWDRGQPNYGYTF
CDR3 length: 15; V gene: TRBV7-9; CDR3 protein: CASSLEFPGGLEQYF
CDR3 length: 15; V gene: TRBV7-2; CDR3 protein: CASSLSGLLSNEQFF
CDR3 length: 15; V gene: TRBV7-9; CDR3 protein: CASSLGTRDRGGYTF
CDR3 length: 14; V gene: TRBV6-5; CDR3 protein: CASSPGTGRNEQFF
CDR3 length: 15; V gene: TRBV27; CDR3 protein: CASSLGRGRNQPQHF
CDR3 length: 14; V gene: TRBV28; CDR3 protein: CASSRDRANSPLHF
CDR3 length: 15; V gene: TRBV4-3; CDR3 protein: CASSQDSGVGYGYTF